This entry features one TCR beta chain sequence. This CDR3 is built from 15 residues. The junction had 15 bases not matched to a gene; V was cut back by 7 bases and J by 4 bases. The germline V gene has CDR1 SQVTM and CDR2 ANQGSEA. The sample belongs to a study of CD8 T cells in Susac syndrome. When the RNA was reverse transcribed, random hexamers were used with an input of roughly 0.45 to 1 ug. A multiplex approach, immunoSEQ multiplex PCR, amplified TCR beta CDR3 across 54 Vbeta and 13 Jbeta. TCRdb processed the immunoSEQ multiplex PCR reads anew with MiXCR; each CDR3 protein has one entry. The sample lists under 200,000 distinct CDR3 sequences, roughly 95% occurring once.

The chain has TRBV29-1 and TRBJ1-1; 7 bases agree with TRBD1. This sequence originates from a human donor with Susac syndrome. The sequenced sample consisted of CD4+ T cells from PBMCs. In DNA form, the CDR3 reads TGCAGCGCCGGGTGGGACAGTTTCTTACCCACTGAAGCTTTCTTT. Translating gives CSAGWDSFLPTEAFF. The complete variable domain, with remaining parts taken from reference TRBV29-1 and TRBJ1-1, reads SAVISQKPSRDICQRGTSLTIQCQVDSQVTMMFWYRQQPGQSLTLIATANQGSEATYESGFVIDKFPISRPNLTFSTLTVSNMSPEDSSIYLCSAGWDSFLPTEAFFGQGTRLTVV.